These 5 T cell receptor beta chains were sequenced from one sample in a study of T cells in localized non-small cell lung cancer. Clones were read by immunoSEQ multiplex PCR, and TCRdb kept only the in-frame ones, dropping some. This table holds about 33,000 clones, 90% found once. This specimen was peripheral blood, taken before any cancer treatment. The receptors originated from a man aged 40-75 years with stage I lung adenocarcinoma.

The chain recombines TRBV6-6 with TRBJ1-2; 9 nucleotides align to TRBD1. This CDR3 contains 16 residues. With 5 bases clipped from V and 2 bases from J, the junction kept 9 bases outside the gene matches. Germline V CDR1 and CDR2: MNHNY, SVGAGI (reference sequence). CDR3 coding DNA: TGTGCCAGCAGTACTCAGACCGGGACAGGGAACTATGGCTACACCTTC. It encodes CASSTQTGTGNYGYTF.

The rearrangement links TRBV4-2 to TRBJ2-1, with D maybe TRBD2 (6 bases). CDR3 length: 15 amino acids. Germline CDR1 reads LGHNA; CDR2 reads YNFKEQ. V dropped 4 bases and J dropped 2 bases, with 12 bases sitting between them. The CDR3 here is CASSPRTMPYNEQFF. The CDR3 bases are TGTGCCAGCAGCCCCCGGACTATGCCCTACAATGAGCAGTTCTTC.

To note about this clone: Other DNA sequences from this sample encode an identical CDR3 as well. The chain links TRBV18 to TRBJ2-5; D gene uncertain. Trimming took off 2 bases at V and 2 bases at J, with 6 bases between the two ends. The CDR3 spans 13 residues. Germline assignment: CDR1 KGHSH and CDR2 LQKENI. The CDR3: CASSPGSQETQYF. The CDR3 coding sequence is TGTGCCAGCTCACCAGGCAGTCAAGAGACCCAGTACTTC.

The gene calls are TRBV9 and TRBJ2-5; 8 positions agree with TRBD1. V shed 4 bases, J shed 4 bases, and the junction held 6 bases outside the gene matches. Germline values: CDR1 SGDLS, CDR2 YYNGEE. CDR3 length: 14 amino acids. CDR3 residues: CASSSSGGRETQYF. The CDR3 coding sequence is TGTGCCAGCAGCTCTTCAGGGGGCCGAGAGACCCAGTACTTC.

The CDR3 protein is CASSPGQGYNEQFF. The CDR3 DNA reads TGCGCCAGCAGCCCAGGACAGGGTTACAATGAGCAGTTCTTC. The chain has TRBV5-1 and TRBJ2-1; TRBD1 matches 8 bases. CDR3 length equals 14 residues. Losses at the gene ends were 4 bases for V and 4 bases for J; bases not matched to a gene: 4. The germline V gene has CDR1 SGHRS and CDR2 YFSETQ.